This T cell receptor (beta chain) was observed in a study of a mutant IDH1 vaccine in newly diagnosed glioma (dated by TCRdb to the early 2020s). As for the study more broadly: In the chemotherapy-containing groups, vaccination started alongside temozolomide cycles, whereas in patients who had radiotherapy alone it started 4-6 weeks after radiotherapy. The approximately 32 treated patients were approximately 62% male and around 40% female, with a mean age of 40.4 years. Before enrollment, most patients had been given radiochemotherapy with temozolomide as standard therapy, while the rest had received either radiotherapy alone or temozolomide alone. The week-35 safety follow-up was designated visit V12, and the week-47 end of study was designated visit V13. Six visits were used for peripheral blood collection: V03 (baseline), V05, V07, V10, V12 and V13. For exploratory analyses, longitudinal TCRB deep sequencing was carried out in approximately 25 treated patients wherever samples were available.

As to this clone: Its antigen is unknown. No clone much larger than this one lies a single base away; base qualities are absent.

Library preparation used the immunoSEQ multiplex PCR assay. Following the manufacturer's protocol, the hsTCRB Kit was used to amplify rearranged TCR beta chain sequences. Sequencing of TCRB libraries was carried out on an Illumina MiSeq. The study's own analysis went as follows. The kit vendor's proprietary platform handled demultiplexing, trimming and gene mapping. TCRdb carries this immuneACCESS record with in-frame sequences only. Its versions omit some clonotypes, under half of them owing to an unresolved V gene in the studies checked, with the rest unexplained. For V, J and clone size, that table is used; D and trimming come from the DNA. The sample records some 33,000 clones, around 82% of which are singletons. 10% to 12% of the sample is in the top ten clones. Interpreted using the paper, the time point label stands for: week 35, safety follow-up. Each vaccine dose was 300 ug of a 20-mer mutant IDH1 peptide in Montanide, given subcutaneously with topical imiquimod. Patients were given eight vaccinations, in weeks 1, 3, 5, 7, 11, 15, 19 and 23, which matched visits V03 through V10. The donors had newly diagnosed IDH1-mutant astrocytomas of WHO grade 3 or 4 that showed loss of nuclear ATRX. The samples were drawn from NOA16, a multicentre, single-arm, open-label phase I trial in Germany that tested a mutant IDH1 peptide vaccine in humans for the first time. Genomic DNA for TCRB sequencing was isolated from EDTA blood with the DNeasy Blood and Tissue Kit.

Results and caveats for the whole study, not just this receptor: According to the authors, sample limitations meant that analyses of patient blood samples could not be reproduced. Immune responses induced by the vaccine were seen in roughly 95% of patients across multiple MHC alleles. Availability determined which PBMC samples were chosen for TCRB deep sequencing. Pseudoprogression seemed to be unrelated to changes in the top peripheral T cell clonotypes found by TCRB sequencing.

This sequence originates from a woman aged 40 to 50 with glioma. Sequences were derived from PBMCs, sampled from a glioma patient whose treatment included an IDH1 peptide vaccine.

CDR3 region: CASWTGDSGNTIYF. The base sequence is TGTGCCTCTTGGACAGGGGACTCTGGAAACACCATATATTTT. The chain employs TRBV6-1 and TRBJ1-3, with TRBD1 matching 9 junction bases. Germline trimming: 11 bases from V, 0 bases from J; junction bases outside gene matches: 5. Sequences MNHNS (CDR1) and SASEGT (CDR2) are obtained from the germline V gene. The CDR3 sequence holds 14 residues, the cysteine and phenylalanine included. Of the read, only the CDR3 DNA is kept; its 42 bases are in frame from base 1.